This TCR beta chain was observed in a study of blood T cell repertoires in COVID-19 (dated by TCRdb to the early 2020s). For the wider study: Samples covering the acute and convalescent phases of COVID-19 were provided by collaborators in the United States, Italy and Spain. The prospective study material was composed of cDNA or gDNA derived from T cells, B-cell-depleted T cells, or PBMCs. Deeply sampled blood TCRbeta repertoires from subjects exposed to, actively infected with, or recovered from COVID-19 were included in the dataset. A freely available public database, intended as a resource for researchers studying the immune response to SARS-CoV-2, is where the repertoires were released. Samples were obtained from the ongoing ImmuneRACE study (first 160 participants) and from 1,000 to 1,500 subjects provided by 6 global collaborators. The sample metadata nearly always contained a de-identified subject ID, COVID-19 status, age in years and sex. Where available, HLA class I and class II types were obtained from metadata supplied by the sample provider rather than from assay-based typing. General findings and caveats noted by the study authors: The amount of clinical and demographic metadata varied by source and participant and was provided uncurated.

The immunoSEQ Assay, a bias-controlled multiplex PCR, was used to amplify TCRbeta CDR3 regions from genomic DNA. The authors processed their data as follows. The number of nucleated cells in each sample was estimated from the amplification of reference gene primers within the assay. Sequence reads were collapsed and filtered to measure the absolute abundance of every unique TCRbeta CDR3 rearrangement. Productive Simpson clonality was computed per sample as the square root of Simpson's diversity index over productive rearrangements. TCRdb stores this immuneACCESS table with in-frame sequences only. Part of the clones is absent; in the studies checked, under half of the shortfall reflects unresolved V genes, and no reason is known for the rest. V and J calls and clone size are as listed in that table; D and trimming were resolved from the DNA. A total of 100,000 or so clones appear in this sample, about four fifths of them only once. More than 8% of the sample is taken by the ten largest.

With respect to this clone: It has no known antigen specificity. No clone much larger than this one lies a single base away; base qualities are absent.

Whole blood was collected in K2EDTA tubes by collaborating institutions according to the institutions' own protocols. For TCRbeta analysis, collaborators shipped samples in one of three forms: frozen whole blood, isolated PBMCs, or DNA extracted from either of those sample types. CDR3 length: 15 amino acids, cysteine to phenylalanine. The CDR3 DNA has 45 bases and is translated from base 1. Via the germline V gene, CDR1 is MDHEN and CDR2 SYDVKM. For this chain, trimming is 5 bases at the V end and 6 bases at the J end, and the number of junction bases without a gene match is 9. Input material: peripheral blood. The receptor comes from a woman aged 70 to 79 with acute or convalescent COVID-19. Recombination connected TRBV28 to TRBJ1-5; TRBD1 aligns with 8 central bases. Here the CDR3 is given as CASSPMTGVAQPQHF. The sequenced DNA is TGTGCCAGCAGTCCAATGACAGGGGTCGCTCAGCCCCAGCATTTT.